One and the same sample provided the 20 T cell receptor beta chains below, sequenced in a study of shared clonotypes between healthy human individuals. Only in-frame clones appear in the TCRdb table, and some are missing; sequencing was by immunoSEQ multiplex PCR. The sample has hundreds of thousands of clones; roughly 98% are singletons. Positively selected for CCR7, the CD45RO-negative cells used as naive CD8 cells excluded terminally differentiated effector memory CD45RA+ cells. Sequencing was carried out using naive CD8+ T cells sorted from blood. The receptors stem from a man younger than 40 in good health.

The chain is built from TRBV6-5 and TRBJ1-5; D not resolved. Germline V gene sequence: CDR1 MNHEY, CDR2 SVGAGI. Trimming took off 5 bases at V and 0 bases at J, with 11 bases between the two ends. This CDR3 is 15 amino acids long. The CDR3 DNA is TGTGCCAGCAGTAACAAGGGATATAGCAATCAGCCCCAGCATTTT. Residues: CASSNKGYSNQPQHF.

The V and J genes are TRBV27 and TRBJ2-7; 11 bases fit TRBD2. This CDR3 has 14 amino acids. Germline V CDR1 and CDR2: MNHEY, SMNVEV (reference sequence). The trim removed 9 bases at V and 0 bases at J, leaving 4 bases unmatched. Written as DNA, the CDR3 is TGTGCCAGTTCCGGGACTAGCGGCTCCTACGAGCAGTACTTC. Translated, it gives CASSGTSGSYEQYF.

The CDR3 sequence: CASSEGVRGTEAFF. CDR3 DNA sequence: TGCGCCAGCAGTGAGGGGGTTCGGGGGACTGAAGCTTTCTTT. The chain links TRBV10-1 to TRBJ1-1; possible D gene TRBD1, 5 bases. The CDR3 has 14 amino acids. V dropped 2 bases and J dropped 5 bases, with 12 bases sitting between them. Germline loops: CDR1 WNHNN, CDR2 SYGVQD (reference sequence).

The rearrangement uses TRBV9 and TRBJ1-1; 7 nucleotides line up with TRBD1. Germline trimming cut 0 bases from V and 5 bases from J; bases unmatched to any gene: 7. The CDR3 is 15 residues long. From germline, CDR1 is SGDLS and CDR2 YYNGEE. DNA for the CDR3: TGTGCCAGCAGCGTAGCTGGCCCAGGGGGAACTGAAGCTTTCTTT. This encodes CASSVAGPGGTEAFF.

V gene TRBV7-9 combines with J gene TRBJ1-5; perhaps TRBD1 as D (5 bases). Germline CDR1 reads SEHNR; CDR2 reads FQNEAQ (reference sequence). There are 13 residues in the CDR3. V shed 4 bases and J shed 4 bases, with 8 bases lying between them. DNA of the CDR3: TGTGCCAGCAGCTCAGGGACTAATCAGCCCCAGCATTTT. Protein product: CASSSGTNQPQHF. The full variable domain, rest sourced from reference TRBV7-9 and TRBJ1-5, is DTGVSQNPRHKITKRGQNVTFRCDPISEHNRLYWYRQTLGQGPEFLTYFQNEAQLEKSRLLSDRFSAERPKGSFSTLEIQRTEQGDSAMYLCASSSGTNQPQHFGDGTRLSIL.

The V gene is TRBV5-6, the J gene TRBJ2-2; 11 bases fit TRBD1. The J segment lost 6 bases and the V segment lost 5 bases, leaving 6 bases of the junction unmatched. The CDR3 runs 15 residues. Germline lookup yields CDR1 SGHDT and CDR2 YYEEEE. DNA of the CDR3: TGTGCCAGCAGACAGGACAGGGGGCGGTCCGGGGAGCTGTTTTTT. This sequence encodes CASRQDRGRSGELFF.

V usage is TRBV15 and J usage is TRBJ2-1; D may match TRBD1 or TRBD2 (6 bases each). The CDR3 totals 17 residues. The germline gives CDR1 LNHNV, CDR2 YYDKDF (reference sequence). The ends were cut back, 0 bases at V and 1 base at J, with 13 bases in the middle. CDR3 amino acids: CATSRDQGRWSYNEQFF. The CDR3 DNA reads TGTGCCACCAGCAGAGATCAGGGGAGGTGGTCCTACAATGAGCAGTTCTTC.

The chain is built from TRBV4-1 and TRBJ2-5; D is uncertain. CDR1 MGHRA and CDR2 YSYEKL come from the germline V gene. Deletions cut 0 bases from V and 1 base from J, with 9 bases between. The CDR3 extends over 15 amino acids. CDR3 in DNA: TGCGCCAGCAGCCAAGAGATGGCAGTCCAAGAGACCCAGTACTTC. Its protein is CASSQEMAVQETQYF.

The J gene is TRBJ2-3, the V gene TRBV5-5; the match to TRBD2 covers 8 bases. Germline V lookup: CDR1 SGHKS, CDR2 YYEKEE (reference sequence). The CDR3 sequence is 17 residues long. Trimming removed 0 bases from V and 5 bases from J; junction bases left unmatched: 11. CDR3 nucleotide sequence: TGTGCCAGCAGCTTGGCTGGAGCGGGAGCGTTTATAGATACGCAGTATTTT. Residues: CASSLAGAGAFIDTQYF.

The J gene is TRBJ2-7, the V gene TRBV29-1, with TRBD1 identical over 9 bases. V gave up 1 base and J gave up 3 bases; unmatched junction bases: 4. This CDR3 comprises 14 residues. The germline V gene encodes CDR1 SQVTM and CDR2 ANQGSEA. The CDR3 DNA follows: TGCAGCGTTGAAGGGACAGGGGCTTTCTACGAGCAGTACTTC. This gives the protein CSVEGTGAFYEQYF.

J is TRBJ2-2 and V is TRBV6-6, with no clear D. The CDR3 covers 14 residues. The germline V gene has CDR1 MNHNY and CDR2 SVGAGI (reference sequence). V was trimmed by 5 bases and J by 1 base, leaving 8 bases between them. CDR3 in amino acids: CASSGQRNTGELFF. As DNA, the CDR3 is TGTGCCAGCAGTGGGCAGAGGAACACCGGGGAGCTGTTTTTT.

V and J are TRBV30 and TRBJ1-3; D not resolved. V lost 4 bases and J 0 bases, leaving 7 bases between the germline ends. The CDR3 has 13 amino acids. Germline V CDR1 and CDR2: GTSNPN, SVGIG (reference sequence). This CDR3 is CAWNSGSGNTIYF. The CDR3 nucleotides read TGTGCCTGGAACAGTGGCTCTGGAAACACCATATATTTT. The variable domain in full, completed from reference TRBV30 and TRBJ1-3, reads SQTIHQWPATLVQPVGSPLSLECTVEGTSNPNLYWYRQAAGRGLQLLFYSVGIGQISSEVPQNLSASRPQDRQFILSSKKLLLSDSGFYLCAWNSGSGNTIYFGEGSWLTVV.

The CDR3 loop reads CAWSPPWGRSSYEQYF. DNA for the CDR3: TGTGCCTGGAGTCCCCCTTGGGGGCGAAGCTCCTACGAGCAGTACTTC. The rearrangement joins TRBV30 to TRBJ2-7; D is possibly TRBD1 (6 bases). This CDR3 spans 16 amino acids. CDR1 is GTSNPN, CDR2 SVGIG, per germline (reference sequence). Trimming stripped 2 bases from V and 0 bases from J, with 17 bases between.

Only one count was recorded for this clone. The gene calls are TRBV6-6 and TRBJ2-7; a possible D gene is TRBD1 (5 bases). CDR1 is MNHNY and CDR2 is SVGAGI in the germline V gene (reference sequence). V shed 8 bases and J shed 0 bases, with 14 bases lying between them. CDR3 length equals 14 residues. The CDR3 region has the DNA TGTGCCAGCTGCGCATGGGGCAGCTCCTACGAGCAGTACTTC. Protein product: CASCAWGSSYEQYF.

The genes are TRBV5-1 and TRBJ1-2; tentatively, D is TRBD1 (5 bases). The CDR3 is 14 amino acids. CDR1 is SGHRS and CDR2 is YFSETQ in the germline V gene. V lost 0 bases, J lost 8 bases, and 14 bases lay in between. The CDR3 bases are TGCGCCAGCAGCTTGGTCACTAGCGGGACGGGCTACACCTTC. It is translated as CASSLVTSGTGYTF.

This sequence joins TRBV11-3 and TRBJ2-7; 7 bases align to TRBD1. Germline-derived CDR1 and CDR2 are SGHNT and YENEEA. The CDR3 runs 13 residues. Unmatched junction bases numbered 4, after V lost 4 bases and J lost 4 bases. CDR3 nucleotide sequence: TGTGCCAGCAGCTCCCGACAGGGTTACGAGCAGTACTTC. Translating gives CASSSRQGYEQYF.

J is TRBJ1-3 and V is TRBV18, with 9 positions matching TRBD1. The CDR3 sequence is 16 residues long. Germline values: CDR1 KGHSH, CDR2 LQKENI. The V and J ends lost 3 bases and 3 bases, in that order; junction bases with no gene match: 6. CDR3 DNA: TGTGCCAGCTCACCGTTACAGGGGGCGCGTGGAAACACCATATATTTT. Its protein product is CASSPLQGARGNTIYF.

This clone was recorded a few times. The CDR3: CASSQSSYEQYF. The CDR3 DNA follows: TGTGCCAGCAGCCAAAGCTCCTACGAGCAGTACTTC. This chain links TRBV2 with TRBJ2-7; D ambiguous. Trimming took 6 bases from V and 0 from J, leaving 6 bases between them. The CDR3 consists of 12 residues. The germline V gene encodes CDR1 SNHLY and CDR2 FYNNEI.

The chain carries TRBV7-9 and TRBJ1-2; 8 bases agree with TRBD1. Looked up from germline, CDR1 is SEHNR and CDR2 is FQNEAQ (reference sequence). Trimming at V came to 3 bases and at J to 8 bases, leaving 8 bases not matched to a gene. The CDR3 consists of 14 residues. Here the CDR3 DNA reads TGTGCCAGCAGCTTCTCCACAGGGGGGGTAGGCTACACCTTC. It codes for CASSFSTGGVGYTF.

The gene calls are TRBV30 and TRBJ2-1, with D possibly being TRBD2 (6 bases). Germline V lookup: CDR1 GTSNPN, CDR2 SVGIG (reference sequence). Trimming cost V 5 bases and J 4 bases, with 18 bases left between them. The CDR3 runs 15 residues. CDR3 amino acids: CAWGPGLGGYNEQFF. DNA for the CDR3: TGTGCCTGGGGACCGGGACTCGGTGGGTACAATGAGCAGTTCTTC. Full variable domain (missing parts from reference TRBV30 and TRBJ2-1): SQTIHQWPATLVQPVGSPLSLECTVEGTSNPNLYWYRQAAGRGLQLLFYSVGIGQISSEVPQNLSASRPQDRQFILSSKKLLLSDSGFYLCAWGPGLGGYNEQFFGPGTRLTVL.